This TCR beta chain was observed in a study of control samples from healthy donors and cancer patients. Repertoires were generated with immunoSEQ multiplex PCR, while TCRdb's copy carries only in-frame clones and drops some. The sample holds about 150,000 clones, approximately 93% seen once. This CDR3 has 19 residues. Germline loops: CDR1 KGHDR, CDR2 SFDVKD. Trimming took 3 bases from V and 1 from J; bases not matched to a gene: 13. Sequencing was done on a sample of blood. This TCR came from a man aged 50 to 60 in good health. The V and J genes are TRBV24-1 and TRBJ2-4; 8 positions match TRBD1. The CDR3 sequence: CATSDRQGAGTAAKNIQYF. CDR3 coding DNA: TGTGCCACCAGTGATCGGCAGGGGGCTGGTACGGCGGCCAAAAACATTCAGTACTTC.